These 31 T cell receptor beta chains originate from one sample sequenced in a study of siplizumab effects on memory and regulatory T cells. Sequencing was performed with immunoSEQ multiplex PCR; in TCRdb, only in-frame clones are kept and a portion is missing. The sample yields some 73,000 clones, roughly 93% seen once. Material: CD8+ T cells sorted from blood. Every receptor here comes from a human donor in good health.

CDR3 region: CASSAGYRGAEQFF. DNA for the CDR3: TGTGCCAGCAGCGCGGGGTACAGGGGAGCGGAGCAGTTCTTC. The chain couples TRBV9 to TRBJ2-1; TRBD1 agrees at 7 bases. Looked up from germline, CDR1 is SGDLS and CDR2 is YYNGEE. This CDR3 comprises 14 residues. V shed 3 bases and J 10 bases; nucleotides not matched to a gene: 10. Full variable domain (outside the CDR3, taken from reference TRBV9 and TRBJ2-1): DSGVTQTPKHLITATGQRVTLRCSPRSGDLSVYWYQQSLDQGLQFLIQYYNGEERAKGNILERFSAQQFPDLHSELNLSSLELGDSALYFCASSAGYRGAEQFFGPGTRLTVL.

The V call is TRBV7-6, the J call TRBJ2-3; D might be TRBD2 (6 bases). Germline assignment: CDR1 SGHVS and CDR2 FNYEAQ. CDR3 length equals 15 residues. With 1 base removed from V and 6 bases from J, the gap between germline ends came to 14 bases. The CDR3 loop is CASSLGGGARDTQYF. CDR3 coding DNA: TGTGCCAGCAGCTTAGGTGGCGGGGCCAGGGATACGCAGTATTTT.

In DNA, the CDR3 is TGTGCCAGCAGTATTCCCGGGTCCCGGACTGAAAAACTGTTTTTT. Residues: CASSIPGSRTEKLFF. The rearrangement joins TRBV28 to TRBJ1-4, with D unclear. V shed 5 bases and J shed 7 bases, with 17 bases lying between them. This CDR3 spans 15 amino acids. In germline, CDR1 is MDHEN, CDR2 SYDVKM. Full variable domain (outside the CDR3, taken from reference TRBV28 and TRBJ1-4): DVKVTQSSRYLVKRTGEKVFLECVQDMDHENMFWYRQDPGLGLRLIYFSYDVKMKEKGDIPEGYSVSREKKERFSLILESASTNQTSMYLCASSIPGSRTEKLFFGSGTQLSVL.

The rearrangement links TRBV19 to TRBJ2-3; 8 nucleotides line up with TRBD2. The CDR3 totals 17 residues. The V segment lost 0 bases and the J segment 2 bases; nucleotides outside the gene matches: 7. Germline V gene data show CDR1 as LNHDA and CDR2 as SQIVND (reference sequence). The CDR3 reads CASSIEGSGGFTDTQYF. CDR3 bases: TGTGCCAGTAGTATAGAGGGGAGCGGGGGATTCACAGATACGCAGTATTTT.

The chain combines TRBV4-3 with TRBJ2-7; 7 bases are a match to TRBD1. The CDR3 totals 15 residues. Losses at the gene ends were 1 base for V and 5 bases for J; bases not matched to a gene: 8. The germline V gene has CDR1 LGHNA and CDR2 YSLEER. DNA for the CDR3: TGCGCCAGCAGCCAAGGGGTCAGGGGGTCAGACGAGCAGTACTTC. Its translation: CASSQGVRGSDEQYF.

The chain joins TRBV19 to TRBJ1-3, with D uncertain. V was cut by 3 bases and J by 4 bases, with 7 bases left in between. The germline V gene encodes CDR1 LNHDA and CDR2 SQIVND (reference sequence). The CDR3 covers 13 residues. The CDR3 spells CASSIPSGNTIYF. DNA for the CDR3: TGTGCCAGTAGTATCCCGTCCGGAAACACCATATATTTT.

To note about this clone: In the same sample, other DNA sequences code for this CDR3. The chain couples TRBV4-3 to TRBJ2-3; D gene uncertain. The V gene lost 1 base and the J gene lost 6 bases, with 8 bases spanning the gap. The CDR3 extends over 13 amino acids. Germline loops: CDR1 LGHNA, CDR2 YSLEER. The CDR3 region is CASSQGQADTQYF. CDR3 in DNA: TGCGCCAGCAGCCAAGGCCAGGCGGATACGCAGTATTTT.

The chain combines TRBV7-9 with TRBJ2-2, with D possibly matching TRBD1 (5 bases). Trimming stripped 5 bases from V and 2 bases from J, with 9 bases between. This CDR3 contains 14 residues. Germline CDR1 and CDR2: SEHNR and FQNEAQ (reference sequence). The CDR3, as DNA: TGTGCCAGCAGCCCACAGGCTAACACCGGGGAGCTGTTTTTT. Protein: CASSPQANTGELFF.

The chain combines TRBV10-1 with TRBJ2-2, with D maybe TRBD2 (5 bases). Germline CDR1 and CDR2: WNHNN and SYGVQD (reference sequence). This CDR3 contains 16 residues. Trimming took 3 bases from V and 4 from J, leaving 15 bases between them. In DNA form, the CDR3 reads TGCGCCAGCAGTGATCGAGGGTTCGGTGGCACCGGGGAGCTGTTTTTT. It is translated as CASSDRGFGGTGELFF.

This clone was found once. This chain joins TRBV7-8 and TRBJ2-7; D unclear. In germline, CDR1 is SGHVS, CDR2 FQNEAQ. CDR3 length: 15 residues. V lost 5 bases and J lost 5, with 19 bases in between. The CDR3 DNA reads as TGTGCCAGCAGCAACTTTTTGGTAATTACCCACGAGCAGTACTTC. It is translated as CASSNFLVITHEQYF.

Concerning this clone: This same CDR3 is encoded by further DNA sequences in the sample. This chain uses TRBV7-9 with TRBJ1-1; 7 nucleotides line up with TRBD1. CDR1 is SEHNR, CDR2 FQNEAQ, per germline (reference sequence). The length of the CDR3 is 13 residues. The J segment lost 3 bases and the V segment lost 5 bases, leaving 3 bases of the junction unmatched. Written as DNA, the CDR3 is TGTGCCAGCAGCCCGACAGGGTACACTGAAGCTTTCTTT. This gives the protein CASSPTGYTEAFF.

The rearrangement uses TRBV6-1 and TRBJ2-5; TRBD2 agrees at 8 bases. Germline trimming cut 2 bases from V and 3 bases from J; bases unmatched to any gene: 11. This CDR3 has 17 residues. CDR1 and CDR2 from the germline V gene are MNHNS and SASEGT. Here the CDR3 DNA reads TGTGCCAGCAGTGAAAGGGACGGCTCGACTAGCGAAGAGACCCAGTACTTC. This encodes CASSERDGSTSEETQYF.

The CDR3 spells CASSPTRAGDQPQHF. DNA of the CDR3: TGTGCCAGCTCACCTACCAGGGCGGGGGATCAGCCCCAGCATTTT. The gene calls are TRBV18 and TRBJ1-5; the D gene is possibly TRBD1 (5 bases). Germline-derived CDR1 and CDR2 are KGHSH and LQKENI. This CDR3 has 15 residues. The V end lost 3 bases, the J end lost 5 bases, and 14 bases lay between the germline ends.

The chain links TRBV7-9 to TRBJ1-1; D remains ambiguous. The germline V gene encodes CDR1 SEHNR and CDR2 FQNEAQ (reference sequence). Trimming shortened V by 5 bases and J by 1 base, and 17 bases separated the two germline ends. This CDR3 is built from 16 residues. The CDR3 DNA reads TGTGCCAGCAGCACTACCGTGGTCGAAGGGAACACTGAAGCTTTCTTT. Translating it yields CASSTTVVEGNTEAFF.

The chain couples TRBV6-1 to TRBJ2-2; D is unclear. Germline assignment: CDR1 MNHNS and CDR2 SASEGT. The CDR3 runs to 11 residues. V gave up 9 bases and J gave up 3 bases, with 5 bases separating them. CDR3 nucleotides: TGTGCCAGTACTTACACCGGGGAGCTGTTTTTT. Protein product: CASTYTGELFF.

The chain links TRBV5-4 to TRBJ2-3; 9 positions agree with TRBD1. Trimming took 5 bases from V and 5 from J; bases not matched to a gene: 12. CDR3 length: 16 residues. Germline V gene data show CDR1 as SGHNT and CDR2 as YYREEE (reference sequence). CDR3 region: CASSPPGTGRLDTQYF. CDR3 DNA: TGTGCCAGCAGTCCCCCCGGGACAGGGCGGTTAGATACGCAGTATTTT.

The chain combines TRBV4-2 with TRBJ1-1; D ambiguous. The CDR3 consists of 15 residues. V lost 0 bases and J 0 bases, leaving 8 bases between the germline ends. Germline V gene data show CDR1 as LGHNA and CDR2 as YNFKEQ. The CDR3 coding sequence is TGTGCCAGCAGCCAAGATGCGTTGATGAACACTGAAGCTTTCTTT. It yields the protein CASSQDALMNTEAFF.

The J gene is TRBJ2-7, the V gene TRBV27, with D perhaps assigned TRBD1 or TRBD2 (5 bases each). Germline assignment: CDR1 MNHEY and CDR2 SMNVEV (reference sequence). V was pared by 8 bases and J by 0 bases, with 11 bases between. CDR3 size: 13 residues. CDR3 nucleotide sequence: TGTGCCAGCCGATCAGGGAGCTCCTACGAGCAGTACTTC. It specifies CASRSGSSYEQYF.

The genes are TRBV27 and TRBJ2-1; D ambiguous. The CDR3 sequence is 13 residues long. Per the germline V gene, CDR1 is MNHEY and CDR2 is SMNVEV (reference sequence). V was shortened by 5 bases and J by 0 bases, with 5 bases between the two germline ends. In DNA form, the CDR3 reads TGTGCCAGCAGTCCCGGCTCCTACAATGAGCAGTTCTTC. Residues: CASSPGSYNEQFF.

V gene TRBV27 combines with J gene TRBJ2-5, with D possibly being TRBD1 (6 bases). Germline V CDR1 and CDR2: MNHEY, SMNVEV (reference sequence). V was shortened by 3 bases and J by 7 bases, with 12 bases between the two germline ends. The CDR3 loop spans 13 amino acids. This chain's CDR3 is CASSFGGGLTQYF. The CDR3 region has the DNA TGTGCCAGCAGTTTCGGTGGGGGCTTGACCCAGTACTTC.

DNA for the CDR3: TGTGCCCACGGGGAGCTGAACACTGAAGCTTTCTTT. It translates to CAHGELNTEAFF. The chain combines TRBV7-9 with TRBJ1-1; D is unclear. CDR1 and CDR2 from the germline V gene are SEHNR and FQNEAQ (reference sequence). Trimming took off 11 bases at V and 0 bases at J, with 10 bases between the two ends. The CDR3 has 12 residues.

This chain uses TRBV5-6 with TRBJ2-7, with TRBD1 matching over 8 bases. CDR1 and CDR2 from the germline V gene are SGHDT and YYEEEE. The CDR3 loop spans 15 amino acids. Trimming removed 5 bases from V and 3 bases from J; junction bases left unmatched: 10. In nucleotides, the CDR3 is TGTGCCAGCAGTGCTGCCGGGACAGGAGACTACGAGCAGTACTTC. Translated: CASSAAGTGDYEQYF.

The chain employs TRBV6-1 and TRBJ1-1, with 11 bases lining up with TRBD1. Trimming took 5 bases from V and 8 from J; bases not matched to a gene: 10. The CDR3 extends over 15 amino acids. Germline V gene lookup returns CDR1 MNHNS and CDR2 SASEGT. The DNA of the CDR3 is TGTGCCAGCAGTTTGGACAGGGGGCGCGTGGCCGAAGCTTTCTTT. Residues: CASSLDRGRVAEAFF.

In this sample, this clone turned up once. The chain links TRBV6-6 to TRBJ2-3; a weak D match, TRBD1 (6 bases). V shed 4 bases and J shed 1 base, with 12 bases lying between them. CDR1 is MNHNY, CDR2 SVGAGI, per germline (reference sequence). CDR3 size: 15 residues. Written as DNA, the CDR3 is TGTGCCAGCAGTTCGGAAGGGGGTGGCACAGATACGCAGTATTTT. Amino acid sequence: CASSSEGGGTDTQYF.

V and J are TRBV5-6 and TRBJ1-5, with D perhaps matching TRBD1 (5 bases). Germline CDR1 is SGHDT and CDR2 is YYEEEE. Trimming removed 3 bases from V and 5 bases from J, with 12 bases in between. The length of the CDR3 is 14 residues. CDR3 DNA sequence: TGTGCCAGCAGCTACTGGGACCCTGATCAGCCCCAGCATTTT. It encodes CASSYWDPDQPQHF.

This chain uses TRBV19 with TRBJ1-2, with D maybe TRBD1 (5 bases). Trimming stripped 6 bases from V and 7 bases from J, with 12 bases between. Germline V gene lookup returns CDR1 LNHDA and CDR2 SQIVND (reference sequence). The CDR3 spans 12 residues. The CDR3 reads CASSTQGVGYTF. The CDR3 DNA reads as TGTGCCAGTAGCACTCAGGGTGTTGGCTACACCTTC. Based on the CDR3 plus reference TRBV19 and TRBJ1-2, the full variable domain is DGGITQSPKYLFRKEGQNVTLSCEQNLNHDAMYWYRQDPGQGLRLIYYSQIVNDFQKGDIAEGYSVSREKKESFPLTVTSAQKNPTAFYLCASSTQGVGYTFGSGTRLTVV.

This clone is a singleton in its sample. The rearrangement joins TRBV19 to TRBJ2-5; 8 positions match TRBD1. Trimming took 6 bases from V and 5 from J; bases not matched to a gene: 8. The CDR3 consists of 14 residues. Germline CDR1 is LNHDA and CDR2 is SQIVND (reference sequence). This CDR3 is CASSAQGALETQYF. CDR3 DNA: TGTGCCAGTAGCGCCCAGGGGGCGTTGGAGACCCAGTACTTC. Complete variable domain (other parts from reference TRBV19 and TRBJ2-5): DGGITQSPKYLFRKEGQNVTLSCEQNLNHDAMYWYRQDPGQGLRLIYYSQIVNDFQKGDIAEGYSVSREKKESFPLTVTSAQKNPTAFYLCASSAQGALETQYFGPGTRLLVL.

V gene TRBV21-1 combines with J gene TRBJ1-4; the D call TRBD1 from the table was never checked on the DNA. TRBV21-1 is labeled a pseudogene. The CDR3 has 15 residues. The CDR3 reads CASSKWDRTAKKLFF. CDR3 sequence (DNA): TGTGCCAGCAGCAAATGGGACAGGACTGCGAAAAAACTGTTTTTT.

V is TRBV28 and J is TRBJ2-7, with 10 positions matching TRBD1. V lost 10 bases to trimming and J lost 3 bases; unmatched junction nucleotides: 3. CDR1 is MDHEN, CDR2 SYDVKM, per germline. The CDR3 totals 12 residues. CDR3 sequence reads: CATGTGDYEQYF. CDR3 bases: TGTGCCACCGGGACAGGGGACTACGAGCAGTACTTC.

The sample holds one count of this clone. The CDR3 DNA follows: TGTGCCAGCAGCGTTGGCGGGGACACAGATACGCAGTATTTT. The encoded protein is CASSVGGDTDTQYF. The chain is built from TRBV9 and TRBJ2-3; D may be TRBD2 (6 bases). V gave up 2 bases and J gave up 2 bases, with 9 bases separating them. In germline, CDR1 is SGDLS, CDR2 YYNGEE. This CDR3 is built from 14 residues.

The chain combines TRBV10-2 with TRBJ1-2; D is possibly TRBD1 (6 bases). Trimming left V 6 bases short and J 4 bases short, with 21 bases between. Looked up from germline, CDR1 is WSHSY and CDR2 is SAAADI. The CDR3 is 16 residues long. The CDR3 coding sequence is TGCGCCAGCAGGAGGGGGAAGGGGGGCTCTTCCTATGGCTACACCTTC. Translation: CASRRGKGGSSYGYTF.